The 25 T cell receptor beta chains listed next were all sequenced from one sample in a study of blood T cell repertoires in COVID-19. TCRdb keeps only in-frame clones here, not all; method: immunoSEQ multiplex PCR. This table holds tens of thousands of clones, approximately 90% found once. The material sequenced was peripheral blood. The receptors stem from a human donor in a cohort sampled during active COVID-19.

Only one count was recorded for this clone. The chain employs TRBV5-1 and TRBJ1-4; 7 bases are shared with TRBD1. Germline CDR1 is SGHRS and CDR2 is YFSETQ. The ends lost 4 bases at V and 6 bases at J; junction bases unmatched: 9. This CDR3 has 15 amino acids. The DNA for the CDR3 is TGCGCCAGCAGCCTGACAGGGCGAGTGGATGAAAAACTGTTTTTT. Translated, it gives CASSLTGRVDEKLFF.

This clone was picked up one time. The CDR3 sequence: CASSSLGGGQGPFSLHF. The CDR3 DNA reads TGTGCCAGCAGTTCCTTGGGGGGGGGACAGGGACCCTTTTCCCTCCACTTT. The rearrangement joins TRBV27 to TRBJ1-6, with TRBD1 matching over 9 bases. From germline, CDR1 is MNHEY and CDR2 SMNVEV (reference sequence). The CDR3 is 17 amino acids. J was trimmed by 14 bases and V by 4 bases; bases with no gene match: 18.

J is TRBJ2-1 and V is TRBV24-1, with 8 positions matching TRBD1. CDR1 is KGHDR and CDR2 is SFDVKD in the germline V gene. V lost 5 bases to trimming and J lost 5 bases; unmatched junction nucleotides: 7. CDR3 length equals 15 residues. The DNA for the CDR3 is TGTGCCACCAGTGTAGCAGGGGGCGCCGACAATGAGCAGTTCTTC. Translated, it gives CATSVAGGADNEQFF.

CDR3 sequence (DNA): TGTGCCAGCAGCTTAGCGAGCAGGACAACTAATGAAAAACTGTTTTTT. Protein product: CASSLASRTTNEKLFF. V and J are TRBV7-6 and TRBJ1-4; D remains unclear. CDR1 and CDR2 (germline): SGHVS, FNYEAQ. The CDR3 loop spans 16 amino acids. V gave up 0 bases and J gave up 0 bases, with 8 bases separating them.

This sequence joins TRBV28 and TRBJ1-2; D unclear. Trimming stripped 6 bases from V and 0 bases from J, with 14 bases between. In germline, CDR1 is MDHEN, CDR2 SYDVKM. This CDR3 has 15 residues. The DNA of the CDR3 is TGTGCCAGCAGCCCACAAGGCAGGCCTAACTATGGCTACACCTTC. Its protein is CASSPQGRPNYGYTF.

A word on this clone: Sequence at one end of the junction differs from germline and may be a read error. The V gene is TRBV7-2, the J gene TRBJ2-3, with TRBD2 matching over 10 bases. The CDR3 extends over 16 amino acids. Per the germline V gene, CDR1 is SGHTA and CDR2 is FQGNSA. CDR3: CASTLIASGSTDTQYF. The CDR3 DNA reads as TGTGCCAGCACCTTAATTGCTAGCGGGAGTACAGATACGCAGTATTTT.

The chain uses TRBV3-1 (or the pseudogene TRBV3-2) and TRBJ2-3; TRBD1 matches 8 bases. From germline, CDR1 is LGHDT and CDR2 YNNKEL (reference sequence). The ends lost 2 bases at V and 2 bases at J; junction bases unmatched: 6. CDR3 length: 16 residues. The CDR3 sequence: CASSQHGTGLTDTQYF. In DNA form, the CDR3 reads TGTGCCAGCAGCCAACATGGGACAGGACTCACAGATACGCAGTATTTT.

V and J are TRBV7-9 and TRBJ2-7, with TRBD1 identical over 8 bases. CDR1 and CDR2 (germline): SEHNR, FQNEAQ (reference sequence). This CDR3 contains 16 residues. The ends lost 5 bases at V and 3 bases at J; junction bases unmatched: 12. The CDR3 region has the DNA TGTGCCAGCAGCCCCTCCCCGGGACAGGCCCTCTACGAGCAGTACTTC. As protein: CASSPSPGQALYEQYF.

The V gene is TRBV20-1, the J gene TRBJ1-2, with D unclear. V shed 4 bases and J shed 5 bases, with 5 bases lying between them. The CDR3 extends over 10 amino acids. Germline V CDR1 and CDR2: DFQATT, SNEGSKA (reference sequence). In nucleotides, the CDR3 is TGCAGTGCTAACAGTTATGGCTACACCTTC. It specifies CSANSYGYTF.

This chain joins TRBV2 and TRBJ2-7, with 7 positions matching TRBD2. Germline loops: CDR1 SNHLY, CDR2 FYNNEI. The V segment lost 7 bases and the J segment 4 bases; nucleotides outside the gene matches: 16. This CDR3 contains 16 residues. The CDR3 region is CASKRQGGSFIYEQYF. The CDR3 DNA is TGTGCCAGCAAACGTCAGGGAGGGTCGTTTATTTACGAGCAGTACTTC.

The CDR3 region has the DNA TGTGCCAGCAGTTTCCCTCGGGGGGGGGATAACTATGGCTACACCTTC. Its protein product is CASSFPRGGDNYGYTF. This rearrangement joins TRBV28 to TRBJ1-2; D might be TRBD1 (5 bases). Trimming removed 3 bases from V and 1 base from J, with 15 bases in between. The CDR3 length is 16 residues. Germline assignment: CDR1 MDHEN and CDR2 SYDVKM.

V usage is TRBV18 and J usage is TRBJ1-1; 7 nucleotides align to TRBD1. CDR1 and CDR2 (germline): KGHSH, LQKENI. The CDR3 runs to 15 residues. V was clipped by 4 bases and J by 2 bases; unmatched bases: 7. The CDR3 bases are TGTGCCAGCTCACAAAACAGGGGCCAAAACACTGAAGCTTTCTTT. Protein: CASSQNRGQNTEAFF.

The chain combines TRBV18 with TRBJ1-3; 10 bases match TRBD1. CDR3 length: 16 residues. Germline trimming cut 3 bases from V and 2 bases from J; bases unmatched to any gene: 4. The germline gives CDR1 KGHSH, CDR2 LQKENI. CDR3 coding DNA: TGTGCCAGCTCACCCTACGGACAGGGGGCTGGAAACACCATATATTTT. Amino acid sequence: CASSPYGQGAGNTIYF.

This clone has just one count. The rearrangement joins TRBV6-5 to TRBJ1-1; possible D gene TRBD1, 6 bases. V was trimmed by 5 bases and J by 1 base, leaving 8 bases between them. The CDR3 runs 13 residues. The germline CDR1 and CDR2 sequences are MNHEY and SVGAGI. In DNA, the CDR3 is TGTGCCAGCAGTACAGGGTGGAACACTGAAGCTTTCTTT. This codes for CASSTGWNTEAFF.

The chain joins TRBV15 to TRBJ2-7; D may be TRBD1 (6 bases). CDR3 length equals 13 residues. Germline-derived CDR1 and CDR2 are LNHNV and YYDKDF (reference sequence). V gave up 3 bases and J gave up 4 bases, with 10 bases separating them. CDR3 in amino acids: CATSRNREYEQYF. The DNA of the CDR3 is TGTGCCACCAGCAGGAACAGGGAGTACGAGCAGTACTTC.

The rearrangement uses TRBV6-1 and TRBJ2-3; the match to TRBD2 covers 8 bases. The trim removed 3 bases at V and 2 bases at J, leaving 4 bases unmatched. Germline V gene sequence: CDR1 MNHNS, CDR2 SASEGT. The CDR3 is 15 residues long. The CDR3: CASSDSSGNTDTQYF. The CDR3 DNA is TGTGCCAGCAGTGATAGTAGCGGGAACACAGATACGCAGTATTTT.

The chain employs TRBV4-3 and TRBJ2-2, with 10 bases aligning to TRBD2. Germline trimming cut 1 base from V and 8 bases from J; bases unmatched to any gene: 7. The CDR3 has 16 residues. Germline V gene lookup returns CDR1 LGHNA and CDR2 YSLEER. The DNA of the CDR3 is TGCGCCAGCAGCCAAGGGGGACTAGCGTTTCCGGGGGAGCTGTTTTTT. This sequence encodes CASSQGGLAFPGELFF.

This clone was seen only once. The chain couples TRBV7-6 to TRBJ2-7, with 7 bases that match TRBD1. CDR1 and CDR2 (germline): SGHVS, FNYEAQ. The trim removed 5 bases at V and 6 bases at J, leaving 10 bases unmatched. CDR3 length: 14 amino acids. CDR3 in amino acids: CASSNRDSFTEQYF. The CDR3, as DNA: TGTGCCAGCAGCAACCGGGACAGCTTTACCGAGCAGTACTTC.

The CDR3 loop is CASSRDTGYSPLHF. CDR3 sequence (DNA): TGTGCCAGCAGCCGGGACACTGGGTATTCACCCCTCCACTTT. The chain employs TRBV7-2 and TRBJ1-6; D is perhaps TRBD1 (6 bases). This CDR3 is 14 amino acids long. Germline V gene sequence: CDR1 SGHTA, CDR2 FQGNSA. Trimming pared 5 bases from V and 8 bases from J, leaving 13 bases between.

The gene calls are TRBV18 and TRBJ1-1; 7 bases are shared with TRBD1. This CDR3 comprises 14 residues. Losses at the gene ends were 2 bases for V and 1 base for J; bases not matched to a gene: 1. Germline V CDR1 and CDR2: KGHSH, LQKENI. The CDR3 loop reads CASSPKGANTEAFF. Here the CDR3 DNA reads TGTGCCAGCTCACCAAAGGGGGCGAACACTGAAGCTTTCTTT.

The rearrangement joins TRBV10-2 to TRBJ1-1, with D perhaps matching TRBD1 (5 bases). V dropped 7 bases and J dropped 0 bases, with 9 bases sitting between them. CDR3 length equals 13 residues. Germline V gene lookup returns CDR1 WSHSY and CDR2 SAAADI. CDR3 region: CASTLTVNTEAFF. For the CDR3, the DNA is TGCGCCAGCACCCTGACAGTGAACACTGAAGCTTTCTTT.

This chain joins TRBV7-3 and TRBJ2-3; 14 nucleotides align to TRBD2. Germline V gene lookup returns CDR1 SGHTA and CDR2 FQGTGA. The CDR3 spans 18 residues. Trimming at V came to 1 base and at J to 2 bases, leaving 5 bases not matched to a gene. The CDR3 reads CASSLRTSGRFVTDTQYF. The CDR3 nucleotides are TGTGCCAGCAGCTTAAGGACTAGCGGGAGGTTCGTCACAGATACGCAGTATTTT.

V usage is TRBV5-1 and J usage is TRBJ2-7; 10 bases fit TRBD2. The trim removed 4 bases at V and 1 base at J, leaving 8 bases unmatched. The CDR3 runs 16 residues. In germline, CDR1 is SGHRS, CDR2 YFSETQ. DNA of the CDR3: TGCGCCAGCAGCCAGCGGGAGGGTTTTAGTTCCTACGAGCAGTACTTC. Translated, it gives CASSQREGFSSYEQYF.

The rearrangement uses TRBV5-1 and TRBJ2-2; D is undetermined. The length of the CDR3 is 15 residues. V was trimmed by 0 bases and J by 1 base, leaving 7 bases between them. Germline-derived CDR1 and CDR2 are SGHRS and YFSETQ. The CDR3 region has the DNA TGCGCCAGCAGCTTGGATACGGGGAACACCGGGGAGCTGTTTTTT. Translating gives CASSLDTGNTGELFF.

This sequence joins TRBV9 and TRBJ2-7; 13 positions match TRBD2. The junction had 8 bases not matched to a gene; V was cut back by 0 bases and J by 2 bases. The CDR3 sequence is 18 residues long. Germline CDR1 and CDR2: SGDLS and YYNGEE. The CDR3 bases are TGTGCCAGCAGCGTAGAGACACCGGGACTAGCGGGACCCTACGAGCAGTACTTC. This gives the protein CASSVETPGLAGPYEQYF.